The 31 T cell receptor beta chains given below trace back to one sample, sequenced in a study of Ad26.COV2.S vaccination and SARS-CoV-2 variants. Stated treatment: some 20 received Ad26.COV2.S at low or high dose, single or two shots; five or six received placebo; per-sample allocation not given. It was on day 63 after the first vaccine or placebo injection that samples were taken. Repertoires were generated with immunoSEQ multiplex PCR, while TCRdb's copy carries only in-frame clones and drops some. The table shows about 400,000 clones, with 89% occurring only once. Source: peripheral blood, taken in a trial of Ad26.COV2.S vaccine versus placebo. These TCRs come from a person aged 18-65 years who received the Ad26.COV2.S COVID-19 vaccine or a placebo.

This clone was observed a single time. This chain links TRBV12-5 with TRBJ1-4; D perhaps matches TRBD1 (6 bases). CDR3 length: 14 amino acids. Germline CDR1 LGHNT, CDR2 FRNRAP. Trimming pared 4 bases from V and 8 bases from J, leaving 14 bases between. The CDR3 region has the DNA TGTGCTAGTGGTTCGAGGGGGGGGGCGGAAAAACTGTTTTTT. It yields the protein CASGSRGGAEKLFF. Looking up the rest from reference TRBV12-5 and TRBJ1-4 gives the full variable domain: DARVTQTPRHKVTEMGQEVTMRCQPILGHNTVFWYRQTMMQGLELLAYFRNRAPLDDSGMPKDRFSAEMPDATLATLKIQPSEPRDSAVYFCASGSRGGAEKLFFGSGTQLSVL.

The rearrangement uses TRBV5-4 and TRBJ2-7, with TRBD1 identical over 10 bases. The CDR3 runs to 14 residues. Trimming cost V 5 bases and J 5 bases; bases outside gene matches: 7. Germline CDR1 and CDR2: SGHNT and YYREEE (reference sequence). DNA of the CDR3: TGTGCCAGCAGACGACAGGGGGCTGAGAACGAGCAGTACTTC. This codes for CASRRQGAENEQYF.

The V call is TRBV28, the J call TRBJ1-4, with TRBD1 as a possible D gene (6 bases). In germline, CDR1 is MDHEN, CDR2 SYDVKM. This CDR3 has 12 residues. The CDR3 sequence is CAGARGNEKLFF. The CDR3, as DNA: TGTGCGGGGGCAAGGGGTAATGAAAAACTGTTTTTT.

The CDR3 nucleotides are TGTGCCAGCAGCTTAGGGGGACGGGACAGGCGTTCTAATGAGCAGTTCTTC. It encodes CASSLGGRDRRSNEQFF. This chain joins TRBV7-8 and TRBJ2-1; 8 nucleotides match TRBD1. V was clipped by 1 base and J by 7 bases; unmatched bases: 12. The V gene's germline CDR1 is SGHVS and CDR2 FQNEAQ. This CDR3 spans 17 amino acids.

The CDR3 coding sequence is TGTGCCAGCAGCCCTCGGACAGGGCACAATAATTCACCCCTCCACTTT. It specifies CASSPRTGHNNSPLHF. The chain has TRBV3-1 (or the pseudogene TRBV3-2) and TRBJ1-6, with 8 bases lining up with TRBD1. The length of the CDR3 is 16 residues. The V gene's germline CDR1 is LGHDT and CDR2 YNNKEL (reference sequence). Trimming removed 4 bases from V and 5 bases from J; junction bases left unmatched: 7.

The V call is TRBV27, the J call TRBJ2-3, with 9 bases aligning to TRBD1. This CDR3 spans 20 amino acids. CDR1 and CDR2 from the germline V gene are MNHEY and SMNVEV (reference sequence). The V and J ends lost 1 base and 4 bases, in that order; junction bases with no gene match: 18. CDR3 loop: CASSLFGTGNRPRRADTQYF. DNA for the CDR3: TGTGCCAGCAGTTTATTTGGGACAGGGAATAGGCCCCGGCGGGCAGATACGCAGTATTTT.

The chain's CDR3 is CASSLDRVYGYTF. In nucleotides, the CDR3 is TGTGCCAGCAGTTTGGACAGGGTCTATGGCTACACCTTC. The V call is TRBV6-5, the J call TRBJ1-2; 8 nucleotides line up with TRBD1. CDR3 size: 13 residues. V was pared by 4 bases and J by 4 bases, with 2 bases of the junction left unmatched. The germline V gene encodes CDR1 MNHEY and CDR2 SVGAGI.

The gene calls are TRBV6-5 and TRBJ2-7, with D perhaps being TRBD1 or TRBD2 (6 bases each). This CDR3 spans 15 amino acids. Looked up from germline, CDR1 is MNHEY and CDR2 is SVGAGI. Trimming cost V 0 bases and J 4 bases, with 13 bases left between them. This CDR3 reads CASSYSRGAEYEQYF. The CDR3 region has the DNA TGTGCCAGCAGTTACTCGAGGGGGGCGGAATACGAGCAGTACTTC.

This chain links TRBV5-6 with TRBJ2-7; perhaps TRBD1 as D (6 bases). Trimming pared 4 bases from V and 3 bases from J, leaving 20 bases between. Germline CDR1 SGHDT, CDR2 YYEEEE. The CDR3 is 16 amino acids. CDR3 residues: CASSRVGDRHNYEQYF. CDR3 in DNA: TGTGCCAGCAGCCGGGTGGGAGACAGGCACAACTACGAGCAGTACTTC.

The chain employs TRBV9 and TRBJ2-5, with 7 bases matching TRBD2. The CDR3 covers 15 residues. Germline values: CDR1 SGDLS, CDR2 YYNGEE. With V trimmed by 0 bases and J by 5 bases, 7 bases remained unmatched. DNA for the CDR3: TGTGCCAGCAGCGTAGCGGAGGGAGGGCTGGAGACCCAGTACTTC. Its protein product is CASSVAEGGLETQYF.

V is TRBV28 and J is TRBJ2-5; D is possibly TRBD1 (6 bases). V was cut by 3 bases and J by 2 bases, with 10 bases left in between. In germline, CDR1 is MDHEN, CDR2 SYDVKM. CDR3 size: 14 residues. DNA for the CDR3: TGTGCCAGCAGTTTCATTGGACAGCAAGAGACCCAGTACTTC. Translation: CASSFIGQQETQYF.

The chain is built from TRBV6-2 or TRBV6-3 and TRBJ2-1; 14 nucleotides line up with TRBD2. The V gene end was trimmed by 6 bases and the J gene end by 10 bases; junction bases not matched to a gene: 5. From germline, CDR1 is MNHEY and CDR2 SVGEGT. This CDR3 has 14 amino acids. CDR3: CASSWTSGRTEQFF. The CDR3 coding sequence is TGTGCCAGCAGCTGGACTAGCGGGAGGACCGAGCAGTTCTTC.

Note on this clone: Its ends do not fully match the called genes, so a read error is possible. Other DNA sequences in this sample translate to the same CDR3. V is TRBV5-1 and J is TRBJ1-5; D gene unclear. Germline assignment: CDR1 SGHRS and CDR2 YFSETQ. The CDR3 totals 15 residues. The CDR3 region has the DNA TGCGCCAGCAGTTTGGACGGAGATAGCAATCAGCCCCAGCATTTT. Its translation is CASSLDGDSNQPQHF.

The CDR3 region has the DNA TGTGCCAGCAGCTTAGAGGGACAGGGAAGTTCACCCCTCCACTTT. This codes for CASSLEGQGSSPLHF. The V gene is TRBV11-3, the J gene TRBJ1-6; 9 nucleotides match TRBD1. The ends lost 0 bases at V and 9 bases at J; junction bases unmatched: 3. Germline CDR1 SGHNT, CDR2 YENEEA. The CDR3 extends over 15 amino acids.

The chain has TRBV10-1 and TRBJ2-1, with D perhaps matching TRBD2 (7 bases). CDR1 is WNHNN, CDR2 SYGVQD, per germline (reference sequence). This CDR3 comprises 16 residues. V was shortened by 0 bases and J by 7 bases, with 16 bases between the two germline ends. CDR3 amino acids: CASSESAGAGLNEQFF. CDR3 DNA sequence: TGCGCCAGCAGTGAGTCTGCGGGGGCAGGATTGAATGAGCAGTTCTTC.

The V and J genes are TRBV2 and TRBJ2-1; 8 nucleotides agree with TRBD2. Germline trimming cut 7 bases from V and 4 bases from J; bases unmatched to any gene: 6. CDR1 SNHLY and CDR2 FYNNEI come from the germline V gene. The CDR3 runs to 14 residues. The CDR3: CASNLAGLYNEQFF. The DNA for the CDR3 is TGTGCCAGCAACTTAGCGGGACTGTACAATGAGCAGTTCTTC.

The V call is TRBV5-1, the J call TRBJ2-7; 7 bases line up with TRBD1. The CDR3 runs to 14 residues. Germline loops: CDR1 SGHRS, CDR2 YFSETQ. With 3 bases clipped from V and 3 bases from J, the junction kept 6 bases outside the gene matches. The CDR3, as DNA: TGCGCCAGCAGCTGGACCGGGACAGACTACGAGCAGTACTTC. Residues: CASSWTGTDYEQYF. Looking up the rest from reference TRBV5-1 and TRBJ2-7 gives the full variable domain: KAGVTQTPRYLIKTRGQQVTLSCSPISGHRSVSWYQQTPGQGLQFLFEYFSETQRNKGNFPGRFSGRQFSNSRSEMNVSTLELGDSALYLCASSWTGTDYEQYFGPGTRLTVT.

The chain uses TRBV9 and TRBJ2-1, with a weak D call TRBD2 (5 bases). The CDR3 consists of 13 residues. Trimming shortened V by 4 bases and J by 8 bases, and 13 bases separated the two germline ends. Germline V gives CDR1 SGDLS, CDR2 YYNGEE. The DNA of the CDR3 is TGTGCCAGCAGCTCCCAGGAGGTTGATGAGCAGTTCTTC. Protein sequence: CASSSQEVDEQFF.

V gene TRBV7-2 combines with J gene TRBJ2-2; no reliable D call. Germline CDR1 and CDR2: SGHTA and FQGNSA. V was trimmed by 5 bases and J by 4 bases, leaving 14 bases between them. This CDR3 region has 15 residues. The CDR3 protein is CASSPAPLTTGELFF. For the CDR3, the DNA is TGTGCCAGCAGCCCAGCCCCCCTGACCACCGGGGAGCTGTTTTTT.

V and J are TRBV11-3 and TRBJ1-5; D gene uncertain. CDR1 is SGHNT and CDR2 is YENEEA in the germline V gene. This CDR3 is built from 16 residues. V lost 1 base, J lost 7 bases, and 17 bases lay in between. The CDR3 region is CASSLVLATWGQPQHF. The CDR3 DNA is TGTGCCAGCAGCTTAGTCTTGGCCACTTGGGGACAGCCCCAGCATTTT.

V is TRBV6-5 and J is TRBJ1-3; a possible D gene is TRBD1 (5 bases). CDR1 is MNHEY and CDR2 is SVGAGI in the germline V gene. Trimming pared 0 bases from V and 4 bases from J, leaving 13 bases between. This CDR3 contains 16 residues. DNA of the CDR3: TGTGCCAGCAGTTACTCCGGGGCGCCGTTGGGAAACACCATATATTTT. Translated, it gives CASSYSGAPLGNTIYF.

The rearrangement uses TRBV9 and TRBJ2-7; 11 bases fit TRBD2. Germline V gene data show CDR1 as SGDLS and CDR2 as YYNGEE. The trim removed 1 base at V and 3 bases at J, leaving 3 bases unmatched. This CDR3 has 15 residues. This CDR3 is CASSVTSGSIYEQYF. The CDR3 coding sequence is TGTGCCAGCAGCGTAACTAGCGGGAGTATCTACGAGCAGTACTTC. The full variable domain, with the rest looked up from reference TRBV9 and TRBJ2-7, is DSGVTQTPKHLITATGQRVTLRCSPRSGDLSVYWYQQSLDQGLQFLIQYYNGEERAKGNILERFSAQQFPDLHSELNLSSLELGDSALYFCASSVTSGSIYEQYFGPGTRLTVT.

The V gene is TRBV9, the J gene TRBJ1-6, with 7 bases fitting TRBD1. CDR1 is SGDLS and CDR2 is YYNGEE in the germline V gene. This CDR3 region has 15 residues. V dropped 4 bases and J dropped 0; count of bases not matched to a gene: 1. DNA for the CDR3: TGTGCCAGCAGCCGGGACAGCTCCTATAATTCACCCCTCCACTTT. It encodes CASSRDSSYNSPLHF. The full variable domain, completed using reference TRBV9 and TRBJ1-6, is DSGVTQTPKHLITATGQRVTLRCSPRSGDLSVYWYQQSLDQGLQFLIQYYNGEERAKGNILERFSAQQFPDLHSELNLSSLELGDSALYFCASSRDSSYNSPLHFGNGTRLTVT.

CDR3 in amino acids: CASSPPRNEQFF. CDR3 in DNA: TGTGCCAGCAGCCCTCCCCGCAATGAGCAGTTCTTC. This rearrangement joins TRBV28 to TRBJ2-1; no reliable D call. The V end lost 6 bases, the J end lost 6 bases, and 9 bases lay between the germline ends. The CDR3 sequence is 12 residues long. The germline gives CDR1 MDHEN, CDR2 SYDVKM.

The rearrangement uses TRBV7-2 and TRBJ2-7; 10 positions match TRBD2. The V gene end was trimmed by 1 base and the J gene end by 3 bases; junction bases not matched to a gene: 3. This CDR3 region has 15 residues. Per the germline V gene, CDR1 is SGHTA and CDR2 is FQGNSA. In nucleotides, the CDR3 is TGTGCCAGCAGCTTAGGAGCGGGAGGGGGCTACGAGCAGTACTTC. Its protein is CASSLGAGGGYEQYF.

This clone was seen only a few times. CDR3 nucleotide sequence: TGTGCCAGCAGCCAAGAGTATATGGCAGATACGCAGTATTTT. As protein: CASSQEYMADTQYF. The chain links TRBV3-1 (or the pseudogene TRBV3-2) to TRBJ2-3; no clear D. Germline-derived CDR1 and CDR2 are LGHDT and YNNKEL (reference sequence). The CDR3 loop spans 14 amino acids. V was cut by 0 bases and J by 4 bases, with 8 bases left in between.

The genes are TRBV29-1 and TRBJ2-3; D unclear. V was trimmed by 7 bases and J by 1 base, leaving 15 bases between them. Germline-derived CDR1 and CDR2 are SQVTM and ANQGSEA. The length of the CDR3 is 14 residues. CDR3 loop: CSADVGYGTDTQYF. CDR3 bases: TGCAGCGCTGATGTGGGGTATGGCACAGATACGCAGTATTTT.

CDR3 residues: CASRPGRGGSFGEQFF. The CDR3 DNA follows: TGCGCCAGCAGACCTGGCAGAGGCGGGAGCTTTGGTGAGCAGTTCTTC. The V call is TRBV5-1, the J call TRBJ2-1; 7 bases map to TRBD2. The J segment lost 9 bases and the V segment lost 5 bases, leaving 17 bases of the junction unmatched. CDR3 length equals 16 residues. The germline V gene encodes CDR1 SGHRS and CDR2 YFSETQ. Supplemented by reference TRBV5-1 and TRBJ2-1, the full variable domain reads KAGVTQTPRYLIKTRGQQVTLSCSPISGHRSVSWYQQTPGQGLQFLFEYFSETQRNKGNFPGRFSGRQFSNSRSEMNVSTLELGDSALYLCASRPGRGGSFGEQFFGPGTRLTVL.

The chain is built from TRBV9 and TRBJ2-3; 8 nucleotides match TRBD2. J gave up 5 bases and V 4 bases, and 9 bases lay outside the gene matches. The length of the CDR3 is 15 residues. Germline V gene sequence: CDR1 SGDLS, CDR2 YYNGEE. The CDR3 spells CASSPTRLAGDTQYF. In DNA form, the CDR3 reads TGTGCCAGCAGCCCCACTAGGCTAGCGGGAGATACGCAGTATTTT.

V usage is TRBV3-1 (or the pseudogene TRBV3-2) and J usage is TRBJ2-3, with 8 bases that match TRBD1. This CDR3 is built from 17 residues. CDR1 is LGHDT, CDR2 YNNKEL, per germline (reference sequence). V was pared by 4 bases and J by 2 bases, with 11 bases of the junction left unmatched. Written as DNA, the CDR3 is TGTGCCAGCAGCCTCCTCGGGACAGGCCCCTTCACAGATACGCAGTATTTT. Translated: CASSLLGTGPFTDTQYF.

This chain links TRBV5-1 with TRBJ1-2; D possibly corresponds to TRBD1 (6 bases). The germline V and J ends were trimmed by 6 bases and 2 bases, with 11 bases remaining between them. There are 13 residues in the CDR3. The germline gives CDR1 SGHRS, CDR2 YFSETQ. CDR3 residues: CASKLQGNYGYTF. In DNA form, the CDR3 reads TGCGCCAGCAAATTACAGGGAAACTATGGCTACACCTTC.